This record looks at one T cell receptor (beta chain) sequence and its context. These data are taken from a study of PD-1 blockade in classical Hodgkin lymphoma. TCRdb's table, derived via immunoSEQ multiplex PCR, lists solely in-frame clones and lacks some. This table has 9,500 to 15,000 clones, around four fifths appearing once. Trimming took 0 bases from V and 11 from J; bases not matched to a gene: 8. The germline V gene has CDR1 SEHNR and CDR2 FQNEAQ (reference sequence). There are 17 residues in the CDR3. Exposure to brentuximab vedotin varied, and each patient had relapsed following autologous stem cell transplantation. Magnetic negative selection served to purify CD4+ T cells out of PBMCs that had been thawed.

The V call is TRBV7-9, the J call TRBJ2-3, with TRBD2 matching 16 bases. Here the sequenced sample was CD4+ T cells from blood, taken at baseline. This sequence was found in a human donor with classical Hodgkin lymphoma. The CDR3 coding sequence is TGTGCCAGCAGCTTAGCGAGACTTGGGACTAGCGGGGGGGAGCAGTATTTT. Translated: CASSLARLGTSGGEQYF.